The 9 T cell receptor beta chains in this list originate from one sample, sequenced in a study of blood T cell repertoires in COVID-19. Sequencing was performed with immunoSEQ multiplex PCR; in TCRdb, only in-frame clones are kept and a portion is missing. The profile shows approximately 98,000 clones, about 80% of them singletons. The specimen was peripheral blood. These receptors were collected from a man older than 75 with acute or convalescent COVID-19.

The rearrangement uses TRBV4-1 and TRBJ2-7; D not resolved. Looked up from germline, CDR1 is MGHRA and CDR2 is YSYEKL. V was trimmed by 0 bases and J by 9 bases, leaving 27 bases between them. This CDR3 has 18 residues. CDR3 amino acids: CASSQDYRNRPPNLGQYF. The CDR3 DNA follows: TGCGCCAGCAGCCAAGATTATAGGAACAGACCACCGAATCTGGGGCAGTACTTC.

The gene calls are TRBV11-3 and TRBJ2-3; 8 nucleotides line up with TRBD2. The V gene's germline CDR1 is SGHNT and CDR2 YENEEA. V was pared by 5 bases and J by 4 bases, with 5 bases of the junction left unmatched. The CDR3 spans 14 residues. This CDR3 reads CASSPGLAADTQYF. CDR3 nucleotide sequence: TGTGCCAGCAGCCCAGGACTAGCAGCAGATACGCAGTATTTT.

J is TRBJ1-1 and V is TRBV29-1; possible D gene TRBD1, 6 bases. This CDR3 has 12 residues. Germline-derived CDR1 and CDR2 are SQVTM and ANQGSEA. Trimming stripped 7 bases from V and 6 bases from J, with 15 bases between. CDR3 protein: CSAVKTGPEAFF. The DNA for the CDR3 is TGCAGCGCTGTTAAAACAGGGCCTGAAGCTTTCTTT.

This rearrangement joins TRBV5-4 to TRBJ2-7, with 13 bases aligning to TRBD2. The CDR3 runs 16 residues. The ends lost 4 bases at V and 4 bases at J; junction bases unmatched: 8. Germline CDR1 is SGHNT and CDR2 is YYREEE (reference sequence). The CDR3 DNA sequence: TGTGCCAGCAGCCCCGCGGGACTAGCGGGGACATACGAGCAGTACTTC. Its protein product is CASSPAGLAGTYEQYF.

In nucleotides, the CDR3 is TGCGCCAGCAGCCAGGTGGAGGGGGCGTCAGGAAAACTGTTTTTT. Encoded protein: CASSQVEGASGKLFF. The chain recombines TRBV4-1 with TRBJ1-4; TRBD1 matches at 7 bases. CDR1 and CDR2 from the germline V gene are MGHRA and YSYEKL. The CDR3 sequence is 15 residues long. Unmatched junction bases numbered 11, after V lost 3 bases and J lost 10 bases.

The V gene is TRBV4-3, the J gene TRBJ2-1; possible D gene TRBD2, 5 bases. V gave up 1 base and J gave up 5 bases, with 9 bases separating them. In germline, CDR1 is LGHNA, CDR2 YSLEER. The CDR3 is made up of 14 amino acids. The CDR3 DNA sequence: TGCGCCAGCAGCCAAGGACTAAGGAACAATGAGCAGTTCTTC. Translating it yields CASSQGLRNNEQFF.

The chain employs TRBV19 and TRBJ2-5, with 8 bases aligning to TRBD1. Germline CDR1 and CDR2: LNHDA and SQIVND (reference sequence). The V segment lost 3 bases and the J segment 5 bases; nucleotides outside the gene matches: 8. The CDR3 extends over 15 amino acids. CDR3 sequence reads: CASSIPTGVDETQYF. For the CDR3, the DNA is TGTGCCAGTAGTATCCCGACAGGGGTTGACGAGACCCAGTACTTC.

The chain employs TRBV27 and TRBJ1-6, with a possible D match to TRBD1 (5 bases). V was trimmed by 3 bases and J by 7 bases, leaving 10 bases between them. The CDR3 runs 14 residues. Germline lookup yields CDR1 MNHEY and CDR2 SMNVEV (reference sequence). CDR3 sequence: CASSFREPNSPLHF. The CDR3 DNA is TGTGCCAGCAGTTTCAGGGAACCCAATTCACCCCTCCACTTT.

The chain recombines TRBV10-1 with TRBJ2-1; 8 bases are shared with TRBD1. CDR3 length equals 15 residues. J was trimmed by 2 bases and V by 3 bases; bases with no gene match: 3. Germline V gene sequence: CDR1 WNHNN, CDR2 SYGVQD (reference sequence). The CDR3 DNA is TGCGCCAGCAGTGAAAACAGGGGGGCCTACAATGAGCAGTTCTTC. Translation: CASSENRGAYNEQFF.